This passage covers 31 T cell receptor beta chains from one sample sequenced in a study of CD8+ T cells in alopecia areata (dated by TCRdb to 2017 to 2018). Library prep was done by the immunoSEQ multiplex PCR assay. For TCR sequencing, RNA was extracted from every sample and reverse transcribed into cDNA to serve as template. TCRdb took over this immuneACCESS table, retaining in-frame rearrangements with V and J assigned. Such tables are incomplete; in checked studies, under half of the missing clones stem from an unresolved V gene, and the remainder is unexplained. The sample yields 150,000 to 200,000 clones; about half were counted once. About a tenth of the sample comes from the top ten. Explained via the paper, the treatment or condition label denotes: oral pan-JAK inhibitor, 5-10 mg twice daily. Material: CD8+ T cells sorted from blood, obtained at week 52, from a patient treated with tofacitinib. These receptors originate from a human donor with alopecia areata.

The rearrangement uses TRBV7-2 and TRBJ2-5; 7 bases align to TRBD1. This CDR3 contains 16 residues. J lost 3 bases, V lost 3 bases, and 10 bases had no gene match. CDR1 and CDR2 from the germline V gene are SGHTA and FQGNSA. The chain's CDR3 is CASSFSLDRDKETQYF. The CDR3 DNA follows: TGTGCCAGCAGCTTTAGTCTCGACAGGGATAAAGAGACCCAGTACTTC.

This clone was counted a few times. This chain joins TRBV7-2 and TRBJ2-5; 7 bases align to TRBD2. The germline V gene encodes CDR1 SGHTA and CDR2 FQGNSA. Trimming removed 1 base from V and 6 bases from J; junction bases left unmatched: 5. The CDR3 is 14 residues long. In DNA form, the CDR3 reads TGTGCCAGCAGCTTAGTCAGCGGGGCGAAGACCCAGTACTTC. It yields the protein CASSLVSGAKTQYF.

The chain employs TRBV15 and TRBJ1-1; no reliable D call. Looked up from germline, CDR1 is LNHNV and CDR2 is YYDKDF (reference sequence). The CDR3 runs 13 residues. V lost 0 bases to trimming and J lost 4 bases, with 6 bases between them. The CDR3: CATSRDWVTEAFF. The CDR3, as DNA: TGTGCCACCAGCAGAGATTGGGTCACTGAAGCTTTCTTT.

V usage is TRBV7-9 and J usage is TRBJ1-1; D is perhaps TRBD1 (5 bases). The CDR3 extends over 16 amino acids. The V and J ends lost 1 base and 5 bases respectively, with 17 bases between them. Per germline, CDR1 SEHNR and CDR2 FQNEAQ (reference sequence). CDR3 residues: CASSLGGGRVGTEAFF. CDR3 nucleotides: TGTGCCAGCAGCTTAGGAGGCGGCAGGGTTGGGACTGAAGCTTTCTTT.

J is TRBJ2-1 and V is TRBV4-2, with 8 bases fitting TRBD2. Germline values: CDR1 LGHNA, CDR2 YNFKEQ. The J segment lost 2 bases and the V segment lost 4 bases, leaving 1 base of the junction unmatched. This CDR3 is 14 amino acids long. The CDR3 DNA reads as TGTGCCAGCAGCCCAGCGGGGGCCTACAATGAGCAGTTCTTC. It codes for CASSPAGAYNEQFF.

The genes are TRBV11-2 and TRBJ1-1, with 7 bases that match TRBD1. Per germline, CDR1 SGHAT and CDR2 FQNNGV. This CDR3 has 13 residues. Trimming took 4 bases from V and 3 from J; bases not matched to a gene: 2. CDR3 DNA sequence: TGTGCCAGCAGCTACGACAGGGACACTGAAGCTTTCTTT. The encoded protein is CASSYDRDTEAFF.

The chain couples TRBV7-8 to TRBJ2-7, with 7 positions matching TRBD1. This CDR3 is 15 amino acids long. Germline assignment: CDR1 SGHVS and CDR2 FQNEAQ. V was clipped by 4 bases and J by 2 bases; unmatched bases: 8. The chain's CDR3 is CASSSTGRAAYEQYF. For the CDR3, the DNA is TGTGCCAGCAGCTCGACAGGGAGAGCCGCCTACGAGCAGTACTTC.

This clone was counted between two and nine times. The genes are TRBV7-2 and TRBJ2-2, with D unresolved. Germline V lookup: CDR1 SGHTA, CDR2 FQGNSA. Trimming left V 6 bases short and J 4 bases short, with 6 bases between. The CDR3 covers 12 residues. CDR3 nucleotides: TGTGCCAGCAGATCCAGCACCGGGGAGCTGTTTTTT. Translated: CASRSSTGELFF.

In regard to this clone: This likely came from a read error, as a far larger clone is one base away. The CDR3, as DNA: TGTGCCAGCAGCTCGAGCTCCTACGAGCAGTACTTC. It translates to CASSSSSYEQYF. V gene TRBV5-6 combines with J gene TRBJ2-7; D not resolved. The V end lost 3 bases, the J end lost 0 bases, and 4 bases lay between the germline ends. The germline gives CDR1 SGHDT, CDR2 YYEEEE. The CDR3 runs to 12 residues.

This CDR3 reads CASSFTPDTQYF. The DNA of the CDR3 is TGCGCCAGCAGCTTTACCCCAGATACGCAGTATTTT. This chain uses TRBV5-1 with TRBJ2-3; D is unclear. The V gene's germline CDR1 is SGHRS and CDR2 YFSETQ. The CDR3 runs to 12 residues. With 2 bases removed from V and 4 bases from J, the gap between germline ends came to 5 bases.

The chain combines TRBV5-1 with TRBJ2-7; D tentatively reads TRBD1 or TRBD2 (5 bases each). V lost 4 bases to trimming and J lost 1 base, with 21 bases between them. The CDR3 covers 17 residues. Germline V lookup: CDR1 SGHRS, CDR2 YFSETQ. The DNA of the CDR3 is TGCGCCAGCAGCCCGATCCCCGGGACCGATCGTTCCTACGAGCAGTACTTC. The encoded protein is CASSPIPGTDRSYEQYF. Variable domain in full (rest from reference TRBV5-1 and TRBJ2-7): KAGVTQTPRYLIKTRGQQVTLSCSPISGHRSVSWYQQTPGQGLQFLFEYFSETQRNKGNFPGRFSGRQFSNSRSEMNVSTLELGDSALYLCASSPIPGTDRSYEQYFGPGTRLTVT.

The chain links TRBV4-1 to TRBJ2-5; D is uncertain. CDR3 length equals 13 residues. Trimming left V 1 base short and J 3 bases short, with 6 bases between. The germline V gene has CDR1 MGHRA and CDR2 YSYEKL. The CDR3 region is CASSQVGEETQYF. CDR3 in DNA: TGCGCCAGCAGCCAAGTTGGGGAAGAGACCCAGTACTTC.

This sequence joins TRBV4-2 and TRBJ2-3; D is undetermined. Germline-derived CDR1 and CDR2 are LGHNA and YNFKEQ. The length of the CDR3 is 13 residues. The V end lost 0 bases, the J end lost 4 bases, and 5 bases lay between the germline ends. The CDR3 is CASSQDSSDTQYF. The CDR3 bases are TGTGCCAGCAGCCAAGATTCCTCAGATACGCAGTATTTT.

The genes are TRBV5-1 and TRBJ1-6, with D perhaps matching TRBD1 (6 bases). This CDR3 has 15 residues. Germline V CDR1 and CDR2: SGHRS, YFSETQ. V was shortened by 4 bases and J by 9 bases, with 17 bases between the two germline ends. CDR3 DNA: TGCGCCAGCAGCCCGTACGCCGGGGGCGGTTCACCCCTCCACTTT. This sequence encodes CASSPYAGGGSPLHF.

This clone was detected a few times. The chain links TRBV7-9 to TRBJ1-2; D is possibly TRBD1 (6 bases). Germline CDR1 and CDR2: SEHNR and FQNEAQ (reference sequence). The CDR3 is 17 residues long. V lost 5 bases to trimming and J lost 4 bases, with 23 bases between them. The CDR3 region is CASSQQGRTAPSYGYTF. The CDR3 coding sequence is TGTGCCAGCAGCCAGCAGGGGCGGACAGCTCCTTCCTATGGCTACACCTTC.

The CDR3 coding sequence is TGTGCCAGCAGCTCTGGGGGACAGCCGAACACTGAAGCTTTCTTT. Amino acid sequence: CASSSGGQPNTEAFF. The gene calls are TRBV5-4 and TRBJ1-1, with TRBD1 matching 7 bases. The V gene's germline CDR1 is SGHNT and CDR2 YYREEE (reference sequence). The J segment lost 1 base and the V segment lost 3 bases, leaving 6 bases of the junction unmatched. This CDR3 has 15 residues.

The chain has TRBV10-3 and TRBJ2-7, with 10 bases identical to TRBD2. V shed 2 bases and J 2 bases; nucleotides not matched to a gene: 3. This CDR3 has 15 amino acids. Germline V gives CDR1 ENHRY, CDR2 SYGVKD. CDR3 DNA: TGTGCCATCAGTGAGCTAGCGGGGGTTACCTACGAGCAGTACTTC. Residues: CAISELAGVTYEQYF.

The chain uses TRBV6-1 and TRBJ2-2; no clear D gene. The length of the CDR3 is 14 residues. Germline CDR1 reads MNHNS; CDR2 reads SASEGT. Trimming took 8 bases from V and 1 from J, leaving 11 bases between them. Written as DNA, the CDR3 is TGTGCCAGCGACATGTGGGAGAACACCGGGGAGCTGTTTTTT. Amino acid sequence: CASDMWENTGELFF.

The rearrangement links TRBV29-1 to TRBJ1-1; D remains ambiguous. Germline V CDR1 and CDR2: SQVTM, ANQGSEA. V was cut by 1 base and J by 0 bases, with 6 bases left in between. CDR3 size: 13 residues. CDR3 nucleotide sequence: TGCAGCGTTGAAGTCCAGCTGAACACTGAAGCTTTCTTT. Translation gives CSVEVQLNTEAFF.

V is TRBV6-1 and J is TRBJ1-5; 9 nucleotides line up with TRBD1. CDR3 size: 15 residues. From germline, CDR1 is MNHNS and CDR2 SASEGT. V dropped 9 bases and J dropped 1; count of bases not matched to a gene: 7. The CDR3 region is CASSQGAGSNQPQHF. The CDR3 DNA reads as TGTGCCAGTTCACAGGGGGCCGGGAGCAATCAGCCCCAGCATTTT.

The chain's CDR3 is CASSWGQNEKLFF. DNA of the CDR3: TGCGCCAGCAGCTGGGGCCAGAATGAAAAACTGTTTTTT. This rearrangement joins TRBV5-1 to TRBJ1-4; D is perhaps TRBD1 (5 bases). Germline V gives CDR1 SGHRS, CDR2 YFSETQ. Trimming cost V 3 bases and J 5 bases, with 8 bases left between them. The CDR3 loop spans 13 amino acids.

This clone was seen a handful of times. Other DNA sequences within the sample encode an identical CDR3. The chain is built from TRBV7-9 and TRBJ1-1; TRBD1 is a possible D gene (5 bases). The CDR3 runs to 12 residues. The V end lost 4 bases, the J end lost 5 bases, and 8 bases lay between the germline ends. CDR1 and CDR2 (germline): SEHNR, FQNEAQ (reference sequence). The CDR3: CASSSGGTEAFF. DNA of the CDR3: TGTGCCAGCAGCTCCGGGGGAACTGAAGCTTTCTTT.

The chain is built from TRBV7-3 and TRBJ2-2; D gene uncertain. V was shortened by 3 bases and J by 8 bases, with 10 bases between the two germline ends. Germline V gives CDR1 SGHTA, CDR2 FQGTGA. CDR3 length equals 13 residues. The CDR3 DNA is TGTGCCAGCAGCTTGAGCTCAAGGGGGGAGCTGTTTTTT. It encodes CASSLSSRGELFF.

This clone was counted only a few times. J is TRBJ1-6 and V is TRBV7-9; weak D call: TRBD1 (6 bases). The V gene lost 8 bases and the J gene lost 7 bases, with 15 bases spanning the gap. Germline V gene lookup returns CDR1 SEHNR and CDR2 FQNEAQ (reference sequence). There are 14 residues in the CDR3. The CDR3 is CASGVRTANSPLHF. The CDR3 nucleotides read TGTGCCAGCGGCGTACGGACAGCGAATTCACCCCTCCACTTT. Supplemented by reference TRBV7-9 and TRBJ1-6, the full variable domain reads DTGVSQNPRHKITKRGQNVTFRCDPISEHNRLYWYRQTLGQGPEFLTYFQNEAQLEKSRLLSDRFSAERPKGSFSTLEIQRTEQGDSAMYLCASGVRTANSPLHFGNGTRLTVT.

This clone has a handful of counts. V and J are TRBV4-2 and TRBJ1-5; D may be TRBD1 (6 bases). Germline values: CDR1 LGHNA, CDR2 YNFKEQ. The CDR3 consists of 15 residues. With 0 bases removed from V and 11 bases from J, the gap between germline ends came to 17 bases. The CDR3 DNA follows: TGTGCCAGCAGCCAAGATTCCGGCAGCCCAGGGGCCCAGCATTTT. Its protein product is CASSQDSGSPGAQHF.

This clone was observed a few times. The V call is TRBV27, the J call TRBJ2-5; unclear D gene. V shed 0 bases and J shed 1 base, with 6 bases lying between them. This CDR3 spans 14 amino acids. Germline lookup yields CDR1 MNHEY and CDR2 SMNVEV (reference sequence). The CDR3 nucleotides are TGTGCCAGCAGTTTATCAGGGCGCCAAGAGACCCAGTACTTC. It translates to CASSLSGRQETQYF.

The CDR3: CASSQTQDGFGETQYF. Written as DNA, the CDR3 is TGCGCCAGCAGCCAAACCCAGGACGGATTCGGCGAGACCCAGTACTTC. The V gene is TRBV4-3, the J gene TRBJ2-5; D unclear. Germline CDR1 reads LGHNA; CDR2 reads YSLEER. Deletions cut 2 bases from V and 5 bases from J, with 18 bases between. CDR3 length: 16 residues.

Written as DNA, the CDR3 is TGTGCCACTTGGACAGGGGAAGGCTACGAGCAGTACTTC. This encodes CATWTGEGYEQYF. The V call is TRBV10-3, the J call TRBJ2-7; 9 bases are a match to TRBD1. The trim removed 10 bases at V and 3 bases at J, leaving 7 bases unmatched. The CDR3 length is 13 residues. From germline, CDR1 is ENHRY and CDR2 SYGVKD.

The sample holds a few counts of this clone. V gene TRBV30 combines with J gene TRBJ1-1; tentative D call: TRBD1 (6 bases). V lost 8 bases and J lost 8, with 12 bases in between. There are 10 residues in the CDR3. Germline-derived CDR1 and CDR2 are GTSNPN and SVGIG (reference sequence). In nucleotides, the CDR3 is TGTGCCGGTGGACAGCCGGAAGCTTTCTTT. Translated: CAGGQPEAFF.

This clone appeared a few times. The chain combines TRBV2 with TRBJ1-5, with 9 positions matching TRBD1. Looked up from germline, CDR1 is SNHLY and CDR2 is FYNNEI. The CDR3 extends over 15 amino acids. V lost 5 bases to trimming and J lost 3 bases; unmatched junction nucleotides: 5. Written as DNA, the CDR3 is TGTGCCAGCAGTACAGGGGGCGGATACAATCAGCCCCAGCATTTT. It is translated as CASSTGGGYNQPQHF.

J is TRBJ2-7 and V is TRBV10-2; D is unresolved. From germline, CDR1 is WSHSY and CDR2 SAAADI. The V gene lost 2 bases and the J gene lost 2 bases, with 13 bases spanning the gap. This CDR3 has 15 residues. This CDR3 is CASSEEWPRPYEQYF. Written as DNA, the CDR3 is TGCGCCAGCAGTGAGGAGTGGCCTCGACCCTACGAGCAGTACTTC.